Shown below are 9 T cell receptor beta chains from a single sample sequenced in a study of blood T cell repertoires in COVID-19. Clones were read by immunoSEQ multiplex PCR, and TCRdb kept only the in-frame ones, dropping some. The sample comprises about 190,000 clones, about 88% of which are singletons, and 1.5% to 2% rests with the top ten. Material: peripheral blood. The receptor set was obtained from a man between 18 and 29 years old with active or convalescent COVID-19.

This rearrangement joins TRBV7-3 to TRBJ1-2; TRBD1 matches at 7 bases. The germline CDR1 and CDR2 sequences are SGHTA and FQGTGA. The CDR3 loop spans 15 amino acids. V shed 2 bases and J 4 bases; nucleotides not matched to a gene: 7. For the CDR3, the DNA is TGTGCCAGCAGCTTAGCCAAGACAGGGAGCTATGGCTACACCTTC. This translates into CASSLAKTGSYGYTF.

The chain has TRBV4-1 and TRBJ2-3, with 7 bases matching TRBD1. CDR1 MGHRA and CDR2 YSYEKL come from the germline V gene. Trimming at V came to 4 bases and at J to 2 bases, leaving 9 bases not matched to a gene. The CDR3 totals 16 residues. The CDR3, as DNA: TGCGCCAGCAGCCTTCGGGGCACAGGGGACACAGATACGCAGTATTTT. It encodes CASSLRGTGDTDTQYF.

This clone was counted a few times. The V gene is TRBV4-1, the J gene TRBJ1-4; no clear D gene. This CDR3 has 17 amino acids. The germline CDR1 and CDR2 sequences are MGHRA and YSYEKL. The V end was cut by 0 bases, the J end by 0 bases, with 11 bases between. CDR3 sequence: CASSQEYSRPTNEKLFF. CDR3 nucleotide sequence: TGCGCCAGCAGCCAAGAATACAGCCGACCAACTAATGAAAAACTGTTTTTT.

This chain uses TRBV7-9 with TRBJ1-6; weak D call: TRBD1 (6 bases). Trimming removed 5 bases at V and 7 bases at J, with 12 bases between. Germline lookup yields CDR1 SEHNR and CDR2 FQNEAQ (reference sequence). The CDR3 consists of 14 residues. The CDR3 region has the DNA TGTGCCAGCAGCCCCCAGGGGCAGAATTCACCCCTCCACTTT. Its protein product is CASSPQGQNSPLHF.

The CDR3: CASSEQAGGNNEQFF. For the CDR3, the DNA is TGCGCCAGCAGTGAGCAGGCGGGGGGGAACAATGAGCAGTTCTTC. The V and J genes are TRBV10-1 and TRBJ2-1, with 9 bases that match TRBD2. The V segment lost 2 bases and the J segment 5 bases; nucleotides outside the gene matches: 4. Germline V gene data show CDR1 as WNHNN and CDR2 as SYGVQD (reference sequence). The CDR3 spans 15 residues.

V gene TRBV19 combines with J gene TRBJ2-1, with 11 bases identical to TRBD2. V shed 6 bases and J 9 bases; nucleotides not matched to a gene: 7. The CDR3 loop spans 14 amino acids. The germline CDR1 and CDR2 sequences are LNHDA and SQIVND (reference sequence). CDR3 residues: CASSRRLAGSEQFF. In DNA, the CDR3 is TGTGCCAGTAGCCGGAGACTAGCGGGATCTGAGCAGTTCTTC.

The J gene is TRBJ2-7, the V gene TRBV28; maybe TRBD2 (5 bases). The germline V and J ends were trimmed by 4 bases and 7 bases, with 14 bases remaining between them. This CDR3 contains 13 residues. CDR1 and CDR2 from the germline V gene are MDHEN and SYDVKM. This CDR3 is CASSSPLEEEQYF. CDR3 nucleotide sequence: TGTGCCAGCAGTTCTCCCCTGGAGGAGGAGCAGTACTTC.

The CDR3 nucleotides are TGTGCCAGCAGCACCGAACCGGGACAGGGGATTTCACCCCTCCACTTT. Translating it yields CASSTEPGQGISPLHF. V is TRBV21-1 and J is TRBJ1-6; the table calls TRBD1, which could not be checked here. TRBV21-1 is a pseudogene locus. This CDR3 region has 16 residues.

V is TRBV21-1 and J is TRBJ1-1; TRBD1 is taken as the D call from the table, unchecked against the DNA. TRBV21-1 is tagged as a pseudogene. The CDR3 sequence is 13 residues long. CDR3 coding DNA: TGTGCCAGCAGCGCTCACAGGGGCACTGAAGCTTTCTTT. It specifies CASSAHRGTEAFF.